This T cell receptor (beta chain) was obtained from a study of T cells in Graves' hyperthyroidism and ophthalmopathy. Whole-study findings and limits: Most thyroid clonotypes expanded above 0.001 appeared in blood too.

Fresh peripheral blood, 8 to 10 ml of it, supplied the PBMCs. From RNA transcripts, TCR beta CDR3 regions were amplified. First-round RT-PCR targeting the TCR CDR3 was performed with the HTBI primer set. TCRdb re-analysed the multiplex PCR reads in MiXCR, keeping a single row per CDR3 protein. Of 350,000 or so distinct CDR3 sequences listed, roughly 18% are singletons. Concerning this clonotype: Its matching antigen is unknown.

CDR3 size: 16 residues. The germline gives CDR1 SGHTA, CDR2 FQGTGA. The V segment lost 2 bases and the J segment 10 bases; nucleotides outside the gene matches: 12. This TCR came from a woman in her fifties or sixties with Graves' hyperthyroidism. The chain combines TRBV7-3 with TRBJ2-1, with 9 bases matching TRBD2. Sample: blood. In DNA, the CDR3 is TGTGCCAGCAGCTTACTGGCGGGGGGGGCCATCGGGGAGCAGTTCTTC. As protein: CASSLLAGGAIGEQFF.